This note documents a single TCR beta chain sequence. Its specificity is unknown. The sample belongs to a study of T cells in women clearing cervical HPV infection. About the study: HLA type stays a possible confounder, typing being limited. General study points: Repertoire richness, not evenness, was significantly elevated in CIN3+ cases versus controls.

Data came from immunoSEQ multiplex PCR; TCRdb stores just in-frame clones and leaves some out. The record lists approximately 39,000 clones, of which the ten most abundant hold around 1.7%. Sequenced: blood buffy coat. The sequence was obtained from a woman between 18 and 75 years old with a cervical HPV16 infection that either progressed to CIN3+ or cleared (not recorded which).

The CDR3 DNA, read in part, is TGTGCCAGCAGCGCGCCGGGGGTACAGACC. Its protein is CASSAPGVQT. The whole CDR3 region reads CASSAPGVQTYTF. The rearrangement joins TRBV4-2 to TRBJ1-2; D is perhaps TRBD1 (5 bases). The read gets to within 3 residues of the CDR3 end, and the germline J gene fills in the rest. The CDR3 contains 13 residues. Germline lookup yields CDR1 LGHNA and CDR2 YNFKEQ.